The source of this TCR beta chain is a study of breast tumors, draining lymph nodes, adjacent tissues. This clonotype was seen at least ten times. The target antigen is unknown. Findings and caveats of the study: Tumor TCR diversity was below lymph nodes but above nontumor tissue. Luminal-like breast cancer showed significantly higher tumor–nontumor repertoire similarity than basal-like.

MiXCR, applied by TCRdb to the multiplex PCR reads, yields one record per CDR3 protein. Among 17,000 or so distinct CDR3 sequences listed, 55% to 75% were seen once. With 7 bases clipped from V and 4 bases from J, the junction kept 13 bases outside the gene matches. CDR1 is MNHEY and CDR2 is SVGEGT in the germline V gene. CDR3 length equals 18 residues. This receptor was taken from a female donor with breast cancer. Some clones in this sample may be carry-over from other donors' samples. The sample was tumor-adjacent breast tissue. The chain is built from TRBV6-2 or TRBV6-3 and TRBJ2-3; TRBD2 matches at 14 bases. The CDR3 coding sequence is TGTGCCAGCACCCCGGGACTAGCGGGGGCGATAAGATCAGATACGCAGTATTTT. Translation gives CASTPGLAGAIRSDTQYF.